These 27 T cell receptor delta chains were all obtained from the same sample, sequenced in a study of delta chains in infants with herpesvirus infections (dated by TCRdb to the early 2020s). Receptors were amplified or captured by RT-PCR. Sequencer: Illumina MiSeq. To generate TCR cDNA, RNA from PBMC was reverse transcribed using SuperScript II together with primers specific for the gamma chain and the delta chain. For TCRdb, the public reads were processed anew by CATT, and duplicate DNA sequences were folded into one row. The sample table contains about 340 delta-chain clones; only one count was recorded for approximately 25% of them. Clones ranked in the top ten supply 20% of the sample. The sample was peripheral blood, taken at time point 3 of longitudinal follow-up. All receptors derive from a human donor who was a Ugandan infant, either HIV-exposed or HIV-unexposed (not recorded which).

This clone is deemed large (0.1 to 1%). This chain joins TRDV1 and TRDJ1; TRDD3 agrees at 10 bases. Germline values: CDR1 TSWWSYY, CDR2 QGS. V lost 2 bases and J lost 2; bases outside the gene matches: 11. This CDR3 is 18 amino acids long. DNA of the CDR3: TGTGCTCTTGGGGAAGGTGGCTGGGGGATAGATGTGACCGATAAACTCATCTTT. Amino acids: CALGEGGWGIDVTDKLIF.

This clone is large (0.1 to 1%) within its sample. J is TRDJ1 and V is TRDV3, with TRDD2 as a possible D gene (5 bases). The germline V and J ends were trimmed by 2 bases and 0 bases, with 16 bases remaining between them. Germline V gene sequence: CDR1 TVYSNPD, CDR2 GDNSRS (reference sequence). This CDR3 spans 15 amino acids. The CDR3: CAFPTFLGDTDKLIF. CDR3 sequence (DNA): TGTGCCTTTCCTACGTTCCTCGGGGACACCGATAAACTCATCTTT.

This clone appeared a single time. With a far larger clone one base away, a read error is the likely cause. Other DNA sequences in this specimen translate into the identical CDR3. V is TRDV2 and J is TRDJ3; 13 bases match TRDD3. J was trimmed by 0 bases and V by 3 bases; bases with no gene match: 19. CDR3 length equals 24 residues. Germline CDR1 reads GEAIGNYY; CDR2 reads EKD. The CDR3 region has the DNA TGTGCCTGTGACCCCGTCTACTGGGGGATACGGGGACCTGATAGCTCCTGGGACACCCGACAGATGTTTTTC. The encoded protein is CACDPVYWGIRGPDSSWDTRQMFF.

In the case of this clone: This likely reflects a read error, since a far larger clone is one base away. The chain employs TRDV3 and TRDJ1; 10 nucleotides match TRDD3. The CDR3 runs 23 residues. V lost 4 bases to trimming and J lost 0 bases; unmatched junction nucleotides: 32. CDR1 is TVYSNPD, CDR2 GDNSRS, per germline (reference sequence). CDR3 in DNA: TGTGCCTCCTTTCCTACACTACTGGGGGATTGTTCTAAGTTTAATGTCGACACCGATAAACTCATCTTT. Translating gives CASFPTLLGDCSKFNVDTDKLIF. Variable domain in full (rest from reference TRDV3 and TRDJ1): CDKVTQSSPDQTVASGSEVVLLCTYDTVYSNPDLFWYRIRPDYSFQFVFYGDNSRSEGADFTQGRFSVKHILTQKAFHLVISPVRTEDSATYYCASFPTLLGDCSKFNVDTDKLIFGKGTRVTVEP.

Judged by abundance, this clone is large (0.1 to 1%). The gene calls are TRDV2 and TRDJ3, with D perhaps matching TRDD3 (5 bases). V lost 0 bases to trimming and J lost 0 bases, with 11 bases between them. The germline V gene encodes CDR1 GEAIGNYY and CDR2 EKD. The CDR3 sequence is 18 residues long. The CDR3 DNA reads TGTGCCTGTGACACCGCGGGGGCCCACTCCTGGGACACCCGACAGATGTTTTTC. It encodes CACDTAGAHSWDTRQMFF.

The chain recombines TRDV1 with TRDJ1; 8 nucleotides align to TRDD3. Germline CDR1 and CDR2: TSWWSYY and QGS. The length of the CDR3 is 23 residues. V dropped 0 bases and J dropped 0; count of bases not matched to a gene: 24. CDR3 region: CALGELEAPATGGRGGYTDKLIF. The CDR3 nucleotides are TGTGCTCTTGGGGAACTAGAAGCACCTGCCACTGGGGGTAGGGGGGGGTACACCGATAAACTCATCTTT.

This clone is labeled large. This rearrangement joins TRDV1 to TRDJ1, with 10 bases lining up with TRDD3. Germline V CDR1 and CDR2: TSWWSYY, QGS. The length of the CDR3 is 23 residues. With 2 bases clipped from V and 0 bases from J, the junction kept 24 bases outside the gene matches. The CDR3 loop reads CALGESVFPTDFDTGGYTDKLIF. The CDR3 DNA reads TGTGCTCTTGGGGAATCAGTCTTCCCCACTGATTTTGATACTGGGGGATACACCGATAAACTCATCTTT.

On this clone: This likely reflects a read error, since a far larger clone is one base away. The same CDR3 arises from other DNA sequences in this sample as well. This chain uses TRDV1 with TRDJ1; 10 bases match TRDD3. The CDR3 loop spans 23 amino acids. CDR1 and CDR2 from the germline V gene are TSWWSYY and QGS. The CDR3 bases are TGTGCTCTCGGGGAACTAAGGGCCTTACTGGGGGATCCAACCTCCGTGTACACCGATAAACTCATCTTT. It encodes CALGELRALLGDPTSVYTDKLIF.

This rearrangement joins TRDV2 to TRDJ1; TRDD3 is a possible D gene (5 bases). Germline V lookup: CDR1 GEAIGNYY, CDR2 EKD. Trimming removed 0 bases at V and 0 bases at J, with 22 bases between. The CDR3 extends over 19 amino acids. The CDR3: CACDTVGIPSPLYTDKLIF. DNA of the CDR3: TGTGCCTGTGACACCGTAGGGATCCCATCCCCCTTGTACACCGATAAACTCATCTTT.

In regard to this clone: It differs at one base from a far larger clone, so likely a read error. This chain uses TRDV2 with TRDJ3; 13 bases map to TRDD3. This CDR3 comprises 24 residues. CDR1 is GEAIGNYY, CDR2 EKD, per germline. The DNA for the CDR3 is TGTGCCTGTGACCCCGTTTACTGGGGGATACGGGGACCTGATAGCTCCTGGAACACCCGACAGATGTTTTTC. Translated: CACDPVYWGIRGPDSSWNTRQMFF.

This clone was seen more than once but under ten times. The chain has TRDV1 and TRDJ1, with 8 bases matching TRDD3. In germline, CDR1 is TSWWSYY, CDR2 QGS. The CDR3 has 22 residues. V shed 3 bases and J 1 base; nucleotides not matched to a gene: 25. Written as DNA, the CDR3 is TGTGCTCTTGGGGACTGGGGAAACACGGCCTTCCCGTACTGGGGGCTCACCGATAAACTCATCTTT. Amino acids: CALGDWGNTAFPYWGLTDKLIF.

This clone is large (0.1 to 1%) in the sample. The chain recombines TRDV2 with TRDJ3, with TRDD3 matching over 9 bases. This CDR3 contains 17 residues. Germline V gene lookup returns CDR1 GEAIGNYY and CDR2 EKD. V was clipped by 2 bases and J by 1 base; unmatched bases: 2. CDR3 in DNA: TGTGCCTGTGACAGTACTGGGGGATCCTGGGACACCCGACAGATGTTTTTC. Protein sequence: CACDSTGGSWDTRQMFF.

The chain is built from TRDV1 and TRDJ1; 11 positions match TRDD3. The length of the CDR3 is 25 residues. V dropped 1 base and J dropped 2; count of bases not matched to a gene: 30. Per the germline V gene, CDR1 is TSWWSYY and CDR2 is QGS. The CDR3 region is CALGEPIFLSHWTNWGIKRTDKLIF. CDR3 nucleotides: TGTGCTCTTGGGGAACCGATCTTCCTTTCGCACTGGACCAACTGGGGGATAAAGAGGACCGATAAACTCATCTTT.

Details on this clone: A far larger clone is a single base away, which makes a read error likely. Other DNA sequences in the sample encode the same CDR3. V usage is TRDV1 and J usage is TRDJ1; 10 bases line up with TRDD3. Germline lookup yields CDR1 TSWWSYY and CDR2 QGS. The CDR3 totals 25 residues. Germline trimming cut 3 bases from V and 8 bases from J; bases unmatched to any gene: 39. Written as DNA, the CDR3 is TGTGCTCTTGGGGAGCTTCAATCCTACATCGAAGGTGTACTGGGGGATGAGTTGGTGGGCGACAAACTCATCTTT. Its translation is CALGELQSYIEGVLGDELVGDKLIF.

As to this clone: A read error may explain this, as a much larger clone is one base away. The rearrangement links TRDV1 to TRDJ1; 9 bases agree with TRDD3. V dropped 9 bases and J dropped 1; count of bases not matched to a gene: 27. The CDR3 has 21 amino acids. Germline-derived CDR1 and CDR2 are TSWWSYY and QGS. For the CDR3, the DNA is TGTGCTCTCCTCGACTTCCCGGTTCCTTTCCTGACCTGGGGGATCACCGATAAACTCATCTTT. This sequence encodes CALLDFPVPFLTWGITDKLIF.

Relative to its sample, this clone is large. The V gene is TRDV1, the J gene TRDJ1, with D tentatively TRDD3 (6 bases). V lost 3 bases and J lost 2, with 22 bases in between. CDR1 is TSWWSYY, CDR2 QGS, per germline. CDR3 size: 18 residues. CDR3: CALGEGPPPGDPTDKLIF. The CDR3 coding sequence is TGTGCTCTTGGGGAGGGACCACCGCCTGGGGACCCTACCGATAAACTCATCTTT.

By share, this clone ranks as large. This chain links TRDV1 with TRDJ1, with D perhaps TRDD2 (6 bases). Germline CDR1 reads TSWWSYY; CDR2 reads QGS. With 4 bases removed from V and 0 bases from J, the gap between germline ends came to 24 bases. The CDR3 consists of 19 residues. In DNA, the CDR3 is TGTGCTCTTGGGGCTTCCTGCCGCGGGCCCAGCCCGTACACCGATAAACTCATCTTT. Encoded protein: CALGASCRGPSPYTDKLIF.

With regard to this clone: This DNA translates differently at residue 8 from the TCRdb protein, which is that of a much larger clone; a read error is likely, and the protein shown is the DNA's own translation. The rearrangement joins TRDV1 to TRDJ1, with D possibly TRDD3 on 5 matching bases. V dropped 5 bases and J dropped 0 bases, with 22 bases sitting between them. Germline loops: CDR1 TSWWSYY, CDR2 QGS. This CDR3 has 18 amino acids. The CDR3 nucleotides read TGTGCTCTTGGGAACGGAGGGGAGATGCCGACGTACACCGATAAACTCATCTTT. Translated, it gives CALGNGGEMPTYTDKLIF.

By its share, this clone is large. This chain connects TRDV1 to TRDJ1; 8 positions match TRDD3. The CDR3 length is 17 residues. Germline CDR1 and CDR2: TSWWSYY and QGS. V lost 2 bases to trimming and J lost 8 bases; unmatched junction nucleotides: 16. This CDR3 reads CALGEVVPSGGSAKLIF. The DNA of the CDR3 is TGTGCTCTTGGGGAAGTTGTTCCTAGTGGGGGATCGGCCAAACTCATCTTT.

With regard to this clone: It may be a read error: a sequence one base away is much more abundant. The same CDR3 can be traced to other DNA sequences in this sample. V is TRDV1 and J is TRDJ1; 9 nucleotides match TRDD3. Unmatched junction bases numbered 32, after V lost 2 bases and J lost 4 bases. This CDR3 contains 24 residues. Germline CDR1 TSWWSYY, CDR2 QGS. The CDR3 is CALGEIRRKRRRTTGGYRSDKLIF. As DNA, the CDR3 is TGTGCTCTTGGGGAAATTCGGCGAAAGAGACGGAGGACTACGGGGGGATACCGGAGCGATAAACTCATCTTT.

There are a few counts of this clone. This chain uses TRDV1 with TRDJ1; weak D call: TRDD2 (6 bases). The CDR3 runs 18 residues. V was clipped by 9 bases and J by 0 bases, with 26 bases between them. Germline CDR1 TSWWSYY, CDR2 QGS. CDR3 coding DNA: TGTGCTCTGGCCCCGGATTGGCCTTCCCCCATGAACACCGATAAACTCATCTTT. It codes for CALAPDWPSPMNTDKLIF.

This chain uses TRDV2 with TRDJ3, with no clear D. This CDR3 region has 19 residues. Germline CDR1 reads GEAIGNYY; CDR2 reads EKD. Trimming cost V 0 bases and J 2 bases, with 16 bases left between them. CDR3 amino acids: CACDTAGNTVTWDTRQMFF. The DNA of the CDR3 is TGTGCCTGTGACACCGCTGGAAACACAGTGACCTGGGACACCCGACAGATGTTTTTC.

By share, this clone counts as large. This CDR3 is also generated by other DNA sequences in the sample. V usage is TRDV1 and J usage is TRDJ1; 10 nucleotides align to TRDD3. V was pared by 0 bases and J by 0 bases, with 22 bases of the junction left unmatched. The CDR3 loop spans 23 amino acids. The germline CDR1 and CDR2 sequences are TSWWSYY and QGS. This CDR3 reads CALGELRALLGDPTSVYTDKLIF. CDR3 bases: TGTGCTCTTGGGGAACTAAGGGCCTTACTGGGGGATCCAACCTCCGTGTACACCGATAAACTCATCTTT.

As for this clone: One base separates it from a far larger clone, so it is likely a read error. This chain uses TRDV1 with TRDJ1, with TRDD3 identical over 10 bases. Germline-derived CDR1 and CDR2 are TSWWSYY and QGS. This CDR3 has 25 amino acids. J lost 4 bases, V lost 3 bases, and 35 bases had no gene match. CDR3 bases: TGTGCTCTTGGGGAGATTCAATCCTACATCGAAGGTGTACTGGGGGATGAGTTGGTGGGCGATAAACTCATCTTT. Translated, it gives CALGEIQSYIEGVLGDELVGDKLIF.

For this clone: The likely explanation is a read error, given a far larger clone one base away. The chain combines TRDV1 with TRDJ1; 10 nucleotides align to TRDD3. V lost 3 bases to trimming and J lost 4 bases; unmatched junction nucleotides: 35. The CDR3 extends over 25 amino acids. Germline V gives CDR1 TSWWSYY, CDR2 QGS. The CDR3, as DNA: TGTGCTCTTGGGGAGCTTCAATCCTACATCGTAGGTGTACTGGGGGATGAGTTGGTGGGCGATAAACTCATCTTT. Translating it yields CALGELQSYIVGVLGDELVGDKLIF.

Concerning this clone: With a far larger clone one base away, a read error is the likely cause. The chain couples TRDV1 to TRDJ1, with 11 nucleotides matching TRDD3. J gave up 0 bases and V 1 base, and 13 bases lay outside the gene matches. Germline V gene data show CDR1 as TSWWSYY and CDR2 as QGS. The CDR3 has 20 amino acids. The CDR3: CALGERRILGDMGYTDKLIF. The DNA of the CDR3 is TGTGCTCTTGGGGAACGACGCATACTGGGGGATATGGGCTACACCGATAAACTCATCTTT.

This clone was picked up a small number of times. A far larger clone differs by one base, so this is likely a read error. The chain employs TRDV2 and TRDJ2, with TRDD3 identical over 10 bases. The CDR3 length is 14 residues. The V gene's germline CDR1 is GEAIGNYY and CDR2 EKD. In DNA, the CDR3 is TGTGCCTTTGACATACTGGGGGATACAGCACAACTCTTCTTT. It encodes CAFDILGDTAQLFF.